The 12 T cell receptor beta chains listed next were all sequenced from one sample in a study of blood T cells in healthy people across ages. Together with a sample-barcoded 5' primer, a J-beta primer mix was included in a second PCR lasting roughly 7 to 11 cycles. Using its own MiXCR run on the 5' RACE reads, TCRdb lists one record per CDR3 protein. The repertoire holds 700,000 or so distinct CDR3 sequences, roughly 20% seen once, with 20% to 25% in the top ten. Material: blood. The receptors come from a man in his 70s in good health.

This clonotype was counted between two and nine times. The V call is TRBV5-1, the J call TRBJ2-1; 7 nucleotides line up with TRBD1. V shed 4 bases and J 2 bases; nucleotides not matched to a gene: 3. Germline V CDR1 and CDR2: SGHRS, YFSETQ. This CDR3 comprises 14 residues. CDR3 sequence (DNA): TGCGCCAGCAGCCAGGGACAGACCTACAATGAGCAGTTCTTC. It specifies CASSQGQTYNEQFF.

The chain is built from TRBV29-1 and TRBJ2-7, with 9 bases that match TRBD1. Germline assignment: CDR1 SQVTM and CDR2 ANQGSEA. Unmatched junction bases numbered 6, after V lost 2 bases and J lost 4 bases. The CDR3 totals 14 residues. The CDR3 sequence: CSVEFTGGSYEQYF. CDR3 DNA: TGCAGCGTTGAATTTACAGGGGGCAGTTACGAGCAGTACTTC.

This chain joins TRBV29-1 and TRBJ2-5, with D tentatively TRBD2 (7 bases). The closer fit of TRBJ2-1 to the DNA end suggests the J call may be wrong. Germline V CDR1 and CDR2: SQVTM, ANQGSEA. The CDR3 is 14 residues long. Here the CDR3 DNA reads TGCAGCGGTTTCGGGGGGCTCACCTACAATGAGCAGTTCTTC. Translating it yields CSGFGGLTYNEQFF.

The chain recombines TRBV29-1 with TRBJ2-1; D gene unclear. V lost 7 bases to trimming and J lost 8 bases, with 15 bases between them. This CDR3 comprises 12 residues. From germline, CDR1 is SQVTM and CDR2 ANQGSEA. The CDR3 DNA reads TGCAGCGCTGCCCTTTCGGCCGATGAGCAGTTCTTC. Amino acids: CSAALSADEQFF.

This clonotype was seen many times. This chain links TRBV7-6 with TRBJ2-1; no clear D gene. Germline CDR1 is SGHVS and CDR2 is FNYEAQ. There are 11 residues in the CDR3. Between the trimmed V and J ends, which lost 1 base and 10 bases, there was a span of 5 bases. The CDR3 DNA follows: TGTGCCAGCAGCTTAGAAGCCGAGCAGTTCTTC. Protein product: CASSLEAEQFF.

This chain uses TRBV11-2 with TRBJ2-3; D is perhaps TRBD2 (6 bases). V was clipped by 0 bases and J by 0 bases, with 10 bases between them. The V gene's germline CDR1 is SGHAT and CDR2 FQNNGV. The CDR3 runs to 16 residues. The CDR3, as DNA: TGTGCCAGCAGCTTAGATAGTGGACTAAGCACAGATACGCAGTATTTT. This gives the protein CASSLDSGLSTDTQYF.

This clonotype was seen more than once but under ten times. The chain combines TRBV18 with TRBJ2-1; D gene uncertain. The CDR3 spans 15 residues. V was clipped by 0 bases and J by 1 base, with 7 bases between them. Germline V gives CDR1 KGHSH, CDR2 LQKENI. In DNA form, the CDR3 reads TGTGCCAGCTCACCACCAGTAAAATCCTACAATGAGCAGTTCTTC. Translating it yields CASSPPVKSYNEQFF.

This clonotype occurred a few times. This sequence joins TRBV20-1 and TRBJ2-6; D is unresolved. This CDR3 has 17 residues. V lost 6 bases, J lost 0 bases, and 18 bases lay in between. Looked up from germline, CDR1 is DFQATT and CDR2 is SNEGSKA (reference sequence). In nucleotides, the CDR3 is TGCAGTGCGATTCCCACCGGACCGAACTCTGGGGCCAACGTCCTGACTTTC. As protein: CSAIPTGPNSGANVLTF.

The genes are TRBV4-2 and TRBJ1-2, with D unresolved. This CDR3 has 14 amino acids. V was pared by 0 bases and J by 6 bases, with 11 bases between. CDR1 LGHNA and CDR2 YNFKEQ come from the germline V gene. This CDR3 is CASSQEVNGDGYTF. The CDR3 coding sequence is TGTGCCAGCAGCCAAGAGGTTAACGGGGATGGCTACACCTTC.

Only one count was recorded for this clonotype. The rearrangement links TRBV10-3 to TRBJ2-7, with a weak D call TRBD2 (5 bases). Trimming took 10 bases from V and 3 from J, leaving 13 bases between them. The CDR3 covers 12 residues. Germline V gene sequence: CDR1 ENHRY, CDR2 SYGVKD. CDR3: CATSEALYEQYF. CDR3 DNA sequence: TGTGCCACATCGGAGGCCCTCTACGAGCAGTACTTC.

This clonotype has a handful of counts. The CDR3, as DNA: TGTGCCAGCAGCCAAGAAGCGGGCCGAACAGATACGCAGTATTTT. This codes for CASSQEAGRTDTQYF. The J gene is TRBJ2-3, the V gene TRBV3-1; TRBD2 is a possible D gene (6 bases). V was clipped by 0 bases and J by 3 bases, with 10 bases between them. The CDR3 runs 15 residues. Per germline, CDR1 LGHDT and CDR2 YNNKEL (reference sequence).

The table lists this clonotype with a few counts. The genes are TRBV30 and TRBJ2-5; 12 bases fit TRBD2. Per germline, CDR1 GTSNPN and CDR2 SVGIG (reference sequence). The CDR3 is 16 residues long. V gave up 2 bases and J gave up 1 base; unmatched junction bases: 5. CDR3 region: CAWSPGLAGSQETQYF. CDR3 in DNA: TGTGCCTGGAGTCCCGGACTAGCGGGAAGCCAAGAGACCCAGTACTTC.